A single sample gave rise to the 25 T cell receptor beta chains below, sequenced in a study of regulatory T cells in long-lasting Graves disease. The time point here: persistent/refractory GD, antithyroid drugs over 5 years with positive TRAb. The TCR library was made from RNA that had been extracted from PBMCs in TRIzol. For TCR beta, libraries came from iRepertoire HTBI primers and Arm-PCR of CDR3 regions. MiXCR, applied by TCRdb to the multiplex PCR reads, yields one record per CDR3 protein. The table includes 500,000 to 800,000 distinct CDR3 sequences, about 32% detected once. Here the sequenced sample was peripheral blood mononuclear cells (PBMCs), taken when the disease was refractory, from a patient treated with antithyroid drugs. These receptors were obtained from a female donor with Graves disease.

This chain joins TRBV9 and TRBJ1-6; 7 bases line up with TRBD1. Trimming removed 2 bases from V and 8 bases from J; junction bases left unmatched: 4. Looked up from germline, CDR1 is SGDLS and CDR2 is YYNGEE. CDR3 size: 14 residues. This CDR3 is CASSVGQGDSPLHF. CDR3 nucleotides: TGTGCCAGCAGCGTCGGTCAGGGGGATTCACCCCTCCACTTT.

This clonotype has ten or more counts. The rearrangement links TRBV20-1 to TRBJ1-5; D is unresolved. The CDR3 runs to 11 residues. CDR1 and CDR2 (germline): DFQATT, SNEGSKA (reference sequence). The ends were cut back, 6 bases at V and 2 bases at J, with 5 bases in the middle. CDR3 region: CSAAGNQPQHF. The CDR3 bases are TGCAGTGCGGCAGGCAATCAGCCCCAGCATTTT.

V and J are TRBV29-1 and TRBJ1-1; D is ambiguous. Per germline, CDR1 SQVTM and CDR2 ANQGSEA. V was cut by 7 bases and J by 3 bases, with 12 bases left in between. The CDR3 runs 12 residues. In nucleotides, the CDR3 is TGCAGCGCGACGGGGTCGCACACTGAAGCTTTCTTT. Translated: CSATGSHTEAFF.

This clonotype was observed a single time. The chain combines TRBV7-3 with TRBJ1-6; TRBD1 is a possible D gene (6 bases). V lost 5 bases and J lost 9, with 17 bases in between. This CDR3 contains 15 residues. Germline V CDR1 and CDR2: SGHTA, FQGTGA. In nucleotides, the CDR3 is TGTGCCAGCAGCCCTACCGGGACATCGGCTTCACCCCTCCACTTT. It codes for CASSPTGTSASPLHF.

The rearrangement uses TRBV30 and TRBJ1-6, with unresolved D. The CDR3 contains 12 residues. Germline CDR1 reads GTSNPN; CDR2 reads SVGIG (reference sequence). Trimming removed 7 bases from V and 10 bases from J, with 14 bases in between. CDR3 loop: CASGSRVSPLHF. CDR3 in DNA: TGTGCCTCGGGCTCGAGGGTATCACCCCTCCACTTT.

V and J are TRBV12-3 or TRBV12-4 and TRBJ1-2, with TRBD1 as a possible D gene (6 bases). The length of the CDR3 is 15 residues. Trimming removed 6 bases at V and 3 bases at J, with 17 bases between. CDR3 residues: CASSLDSGTYYGYTF. DNA for the CDR3: TGTGCCAGCAGCTTGGACAGTGGGACGTACTATGGCTACACCTTC.

This clonotype is a singleton in its sample. The chain carries TRBV10-3 and TRBJ2-2; D remains ambiguous. Germline V gives CDR1 ENHRY, CDR2 SYGVKD. V was clipped by 8 bases and J by 0 bases, with 13 bases between them. This CDR3 contains 15 residues. This CDR3 is CAIGLDSTNTGELFF. The CDR3 DNA follows: TGTGCCATCGGTTTAGATAGCACGAACACCGGGGAGCTGTTTTTT.

The genes are TRBV12-3 or TRBV12-4 and TRBJ2-6; possible D gene TRBD1, 5 bases. This CDR3 is built from 15 residues. The V end lost 3 bases, the J end lost 1 base, and 7 bases lay between the germline ends. CDR3 coding DNA: TGTGCCAGCAGTTTTGGGGCATCTGGGGCCAACGTCCTGACTTTC. This gives the protein CASSFGASGANVLTF.

This chain connects TRBV6-1 to TRBJ2-5; D perhaps matches TRBD2 (6 bases). The CDR3 consists of 15 residues. Germline V gene sequence: CDR1 MNHNS, CDR2 SASEGT. V dropped 2 bases and J dropped 7 bases, with 17 bases sitting between them. CDR3 DNA sequence: TGTGCCAGCAGTGAAATCGGTCTAGTGGGAGGGACCCAGTACTTC. This encodes CASSEIGLVGGTQYF.

This clonotype was observed a few times. The chain employs TRBV7-2 and TRBJ1-2; 8 bases fit TRBD1. The ends lost 5 bases at V and 8 bases at J; junction bases unmatched: 19. The CDR3 has 17 amino acids. Germline V lookup: CDR1 SGHTA, CDR2 FQGNSA. CDR3 protein: CASSPGPRGQGAGGYTF. The CDR3 nucleotides are TGTGCCAGCAGCCCAGGTCCTAGGGGCCAGGGGGCAGGAGGCTACACCTTC.

The chain couples TRBV2 to TRBJ1-5, with 7 nucleotides matching TRBD1. The CDR3 covers 17 residues. The trim removed 2 bases at V and 2 bases at J, leaving 9 bases unmatched. CDR1 is SNHLY and CDR2 is FYNNEI in the germline V gene. CDR3 loop: CASSERDSLFGNQPQHF. The CDR3 region has the DNA TGTGCCAGCAGTGAAAGGGACAGCCTTTTCGGCAATCAGCCCCAGCATTTT.

Only a few counts were recorded for this clonotype. This sequence joins TRBV5-1 and TRBJ1-1, with D tentatively TRBD1 (6 bases). Germline V gives CDR1 SGHRS, CDR2 YFSETQ. There are 17 residues in the CDR3. V dropped 2 bases and J dropped 4 bases, with 21 bases sitting between them. The CDR3 loop reads CASSFGLLGGEGTEAFF. For the CDR3, the DNA is TGCGCCAGCAGCTTTGGGCTTTTAGGGGGAGAGGGCACTGAAGCTTTCTTT.

This clonotype was seen a few times. The rearrangement joins TRBV16 to TRBJ1-2, with 8 nucleotides matching TRBD1. J was trimmed by 3 bases and V by 3 bases; bases with no gene match: 6. CDR1 KGHSY and CDR2 FQNENV come from the germline V gene. This CDR3 has 15 amino acids. CDR3 in amino acids: CASSQGRGRDYGYTF. The CDR3 bases are TGTGCCAGCAGCCAGGGCAGGGGGCGCGACTATGGCTACACCTTC.

The chain links TRBV20-1 to TRBJ1-1; 7 bases align to TRBD1. Germline CDR1 and CDR2: DFQATT and SNEGSKA (reference sequence). This CDR3 spans 13 amino acids. Losses at the gene ends were 6 bases for V and 4 bases for J; bases not matched to a gene: 8. The CDR3 is CSAITGVGTEAFF. For the CDR3, the DNA is TGCAGTGCCATTACAGGGGTGGGCACTGAAGCTTTCTTT.

The V and J genes are TRBV25-1 and TRBJ2-2; D is unclear. Trimming pared 3 bases from V and 3 bases from J, leaving 8 bases between. The CDR3 extends over 14 amino acids. Germline loops: CDR1 MGHDK, CDR2 SYGVNS. The CDR3 coding sequence is TGTGCCAGCAGTGACCGGGCCTACACCGGGGAGCTGTTTTTT. This codes for CASSDRAYTGELFF.

Many counts were recorded for this clonotype. J is TRBJ2-5 and V is TRBV20-1; no clear D. V was cut by 5 bases and J by 2 bases, with 15 bases left in between. CDR1 is DFQATT and CDR2 is SNEGSKA in the germline V gene (reference sequence). There are 14 residues in the CDR3. The CDR3 loop reads CSAVRRGVQETQYF. In DNA, the CDR3 is TGCAGTGCTGTGCGGCGCGGAGTTCAAGAGACCCAGTACTTC.

The chain recombines TRBV29-1 with TRBJ2-7, with D possibly matching TRBD1 (7 bases). V lost 3 bases, J lost 4 bases, and 13 bases lay in between. The CDR3 consists of 13 residues. The germline gives CDR1 SQVTM, CDR2 ANQGSEA. CDR3 sequence (DNA): TGCAGCGTTGATGGAGGGGGCGTTTACGAGCAGTACTTC. Residues: CSVDGGGVYEQYF.

CDR3 residues: CASSSLRGGAQETQYF. The CDR3 nucleotides read TGCGCCAGCAGCTCGCTACGAGGCGGGGCCCAAGAGACCCAGTACTTC. V is TRBV5-1 and J is TRBJ2-5, with D perhaps matching TRBD2 (6 bases). Germline loops: CDR1 SGHRS, CDR2 YFSETQ. Trimming left V 3 bases short and J 1 base short, with 16 bases between. The CDR3 is 16 amino acids. The entire variable domain, with the rest obtained from reference TRBV5-1 and TRBJ2-5, is as follows: KAGVTQTPRYLIKTRGQQVTLSCSPISGHRSVSWYQQTPGQGLQFLFEYFSETQRNKGNFPGRFSGRQFSNSRSEMNVSTLELGDSALYLCASSSLRGGAQETQYFGPGTRLLVL.

This clonotype was observed a few times. CDR3 bases: TGTGCTAGTGGTTTGCTGCCCCCCCCTGAAGCTTTCTTT. Its protein product is CASGLLPPPEAFF. V usage is TRBV12-5 and J usage is TRBJ1-1, with D unclear. CDR3 length equals 13 residues. The germline V and J ends were trimmed by 2 bases and 6 bases, with 10 bases remaining between them. Germline CDR1 reads LGHNT; CDR2 reads FRNRAP.

This clonotype was detected only a few times. The chain employs TRBV15 and TRBJ2-1, with 12 bases matching TRBD2. The germline gives CDR1 LNHNV, CDR2 YYDKDF (reference sequence). Unmatched junction bases numbered 4, after V lost 3 bases and J lost 7 bases. This CDR3 spans 15 amino acids. The CDR3 loop reads CATSRASGRANEQFF. The CDR3 DNA is TGTGCCACCAGCAGGGCTAGCGGGAGGGCGAATGAGCAGTTCTTC.

This clonotype turned up a few times. The gene calls are TRBV27 and TRBJ2-6; the D is unclear. CDR1 and CDR2 from the germline V gene are MNHEY and SMNVEV (reference sequence). V lost 5 bases and J lost 3, with 20 bases in between. The CDR3 runs 18 residues. This CDR3 reads CASSPYGVPSFGANVLTF. The CDR3 DNA is TGTGCCAGCAGTCCCTACGGAGTACCCAGCTTTGGGGCCAACGTCCTGACTTTC.

The chain joins TRBV3-1 to TRBJ1-6, with TRBD1 identical over 8 bases. In germline, CDR1 is LGHDT, CDR2 YNNKEL (reference sequence). Trimming cost V 3 bases and J 6 bases; bases outside gene matches: 7. The CDR3 is made up of 16 amino acids. The CDR3 DNA follows: TGTGCCAGCAGCCAGTCAGGGGGCACGGGTAATTCACCCCTCCACTTT. It encodes CASSQSGGTGNSPLHF.

The genes are TRBV19 and TRBJ1-4, with a possible D match to TRBD1 (5 bases). V was pared by 3 bases and J by 7 bases, with 15 bases between. Germline V gene data show CDR1 as LNHDA and CDR2 as SQIVND (reference sequence). This CDR3 has 15 amino acids. CDR3 amino acids: CASSMMRSGREKLFF. The CDR3 nucleotides are TGTGCCAGTAGTATGATGAGGTCGGGACGTGAAAAACTGTTTTTT.

This clonotype was counted a few times. J is TRBJ1-5 and V is TRBV5-1; D remains ambiguous. CDR1 is SGHRS, CDR2 YFSETQ, per germline. The CDR3 loop spans 15 amino acids. Deletions cut 0 bases from V and 0 bases from J, with 7 bases between. CDR3 DNA sequence: TGCGCCAGCAGCTTGGACGGCCTTAGCAATCAGCCCCAGCATTTT. It yields the protein CASSLDGLSNQPQHF.

The CDR3 loop reads CASKAGPSYNEQFF. In nucleotides, the CDR3 is TGTGCCAGCAAGGCGGGACCCTCCTACAATGAGCAGTTCTTC. The chain carries TRBV2 and TRBJ2-1, with D perhaps matching TRBD2 (6 bases). Trimming pared 7 bases from V and 0 bases from J, leaving 10 bases between. Germline lookup yields CDR1 SNHLY and CDR2 FYNNEI. This CDR3 has 14 amino acids.